The 20 T cell receptor beta chains below all came from one sample that was sequenced in a study of radiation and T cells in renal cell carcinoma. Assay: immunoSEQ multiplex PCR; the TCRdb copy retains only in-frame clones and omits some. The sample lists over 60,000 clones, around 77% occurring once. Time point meaning: blood 2 weeks post-SBRT. Treatment denoted: 15 Gy SBRT to primary tumor, nephrectomy 4 weeks later. This material consisted of blood, taken from a patient whose treatment included radiotherapy and nephrectomy. All receptors derive from a man aged 55 to 70 with renal cell carcinoma.

The chain couples TRBV6-5 to TRBJ2-2; 9 nucleotides line up with TRBD2. CDR3 size: 16 residues. Trimming cost V 2 bases and J 5 bases; bases outside gene matches: 6. CDR1 and CDR2 from the germline V gene are MNHEY and SVGAGI. For the CDR3, the DNA is TGTGCCAGCAGTTACGCGACGACTAGCGGAACCGGGGAGCTGTTTTTT. This translates into CASSYATTSGTGELFF.

The chain employs TRBV29-1 and TRBJ2-3; TRBD2 is a possible D gene (5 bases). V was pared by 0 bases and J by 0 bases, with 13 bases between. Germline V gene lookup returns CDR1 SQVTM and CDR2 ANQGSEA. The CDR3 consists of 16 residues. The CDR3 nucleotides are TGCAGCGTTGAAGATCGGCTGGCGGGCAGCACAGATACGCAGTATTTT. This codes for CSVEDRLAGSTDTQYF.

The chain has TRBV4-3 and TRBJ2-3, with D perhaps TRBD1 or TRBD2 (5 bases each). Germline CDR1 and CDR2: LGHNA and YSLEER. This CDR3 comprises 18 residues. V lost 0 bases to trimming and J lost 6 bases, with 22 bases between them. CDR3 sequence: CASSQEGTGRYWPDTQYF. The CDR3 DNA sequence: TGCGCCAGCAGCCAAGAAGGGACGGGGCGGTATTGGCCGGATACGCAGTATTTT.

The rearrangement links TRBV5-5 to TRBJ2-5, with 8 bases that match TRBD2. Germline values: CDR1 SGHKS, CDR2 YYEKEE (reference sequence). The CDR3 is made up of 15 amino acids. V dropped 4 bases and J dropped 3; count of bases not matched to a gene: 8. This CDR3 reads CASSPGTGGKETQYF. CDR3 sequence (DNA): TGTGCCAGCAGCCCTGGGACGGGGGGGAAAGAGACCCAGTACTTC.

For the CDR3, the DNA is TGTGCCAGCAGCTTGGGGGACAGGGTAAATTCACCCCTCCACTTT. Translation gives CASSLGDRVNSPLHF. The V and J genes are TRBV5-4 and TRBJ1-6; TRBD1 matches 9 bases. V shed 0 bases and J 7 bases; nucleotides not matched to a gene: 2. Germline-derived CDR1 and CDR2 are SGHNT and YYREEE (reference sequence). This CDR3 contains 15 residues.

The chain joins TRBV5-1 to TRBJ2-2; D possibly uses TRBD1 or TRBD2 (5 bases each). CDR1 is SGHRS and CDR2 is YFSETQ in the germline V gene. The CDR3 runs 16 residues. V was shortened by 0 bases and J by 5 bases, with 14 bases between the two germline ends. As DNA, the CDR3 is TGCGCCAGCAGCTTGGATAGCGCGAGGGGAACCGGGGAGCTGTTTTTT. Translating it yields CASSLDSARGTGELFF. Combining the CDR3 with reference TRBV5-1 and TRBJ2-2 gives the whole variable domain KAGVTQTPRYLIKTRGQQVTLSCSPISGHRSVSWYQQTPGQGLQFLFEYFSETQRNKGNFPGRFSGRQFSNSRSEMNVSTLELGDSALYLCASSLDSARGTGELFFGEGSRLTVL.

V and J are TRBV2 and TRBJ2-7; D may match TRBD1 or TRBD2 (5 bases each). The CDR3 spans 12 residues. Trimming removed 4 bases from V and 4 bases from J, with 8 bases in between. The germline V gene has CDR1 SNHLY and CDR2 FYNNEI. The CDR3 sequence: CASSGGKYEQYV. DNA for the CDR3: TGTGCCAGCAGTGGGGGGAAATACGAGCAGTACGTC.

The chain's CDR3 is CSVGGEGGIYGYTF. Written as DNA, the CDR3 is TGCAGCGTTGGCGGGGAGGGCGGCATATATGGCTACACCTTC. This rearrangement joins TRBV29-1 to TRBJ1-2, with D unresolved. Trimming shortened V by 4 bases and J by 5 bases, and 17 bases separated the two germline ends. Germline CDR1 SQVTM, CDR2 ANQGSEA. The CDR3 spans 14 residues.

The chain couples TRBV15 to TRBJ2-7; 7 nucleotides match TRBD1. The J segment lost 4 bases and the V segment lost 1 base, leaving 13 bases of the junction unmatched. This CDR3 is 17 amino acids long. Germline CDR1 and CDR2: LNHNV and YYDKDF (reference sequence). CDR3 coding DNA: TGTGCCACCAGCAGAGTTAAGTTTGGGACAGCAATTTACGAGCAGTACTTC. Its translation is CATSRVKFGTAIYEQYF.

In its sample, this clone was seen once. The rearrangement links TRBV5-1 to TRBJ1-1, with 7 bases that match TRBD1. Trimming at V came to 4 bases and at J to 6 bases, leaving 6 bases not matched to a gene. The CDR3 is 13 amino acids. CDR1 SGHRS and CDR2 YFSETQ come from the germline V gene. As DNA, the CDR3 is TGCGCCAGCAGCAACGACAGGGTCTCTGAAGCTTTCTTT. Translating gives CASSNDRVSEAFF.

DNA of the CDR3: TGTGCCAGCAGCTCCCGGGGCCGTGAAAAACTGTTTTTT. Residues: CASSSRGREKLFF. The V call is TRBV9, the J call TRBJ1-4; TRBD1 is a possible D gene (5 bases). Germline CDR1 and CDR2: SGDLS and YYNGEE. The V end was cut by 4 bases, the J end by 7 bases, with 11 bases between. CDR3 length: 13 residues. Drawing the rest from reference TRBV9 and TRBJ1-4, the complete variable domain is DSGVTQTPKHLITATGQRVTLRCSPRSGDLSVYWYQQSLDQGLQFLIQYYNGEERAKGNILERFSAQQFPDLHSELNLSSLELGDSALYFCASSSRGREKLFFGSGTQLSVL.

A remark on this clone: Distinct nucleotide sequences in the sample also encode this CDR3. The chain combines TRBV18 with TRBJ1-5; D gene ambiguous. CDR1 is KGHSH and CDR2 is LQKENI in the germline V gene. The CDR3 runs 13 residues. The V gene lost 2 bases and the J gene lost 1 base, with 3 bases spanning the gap. CDR3 region: CASSPDSNQPQHF. The CDR3 DNA reads TGTGCCAGCTCACCAGACAGCAATCAGCCCCAGCATTTT.

This clone was observed once. V and J are TRBV2 and TRBJ1-6; D perhaps matches TRBD1 (5 bases). CDR3 size: 15 residues. With 7 bases removed from V and 9 bases from J, the gap between germline ends came to 19 bases. The V gene's germline CDR1 is SNHLY and CDR2 FYNNEI. The CDR3: CASTRDGGIGSPLHF. For the CDR3, the DNA is TGTGCCAGCACCAGGGACGGGGGGATCGGTTCACCCCTCCACTTT. The entire variable domain, with the rest obtained from reference TRBV2 and TRBJ1-6, is as follows: EPEVTQTPSHQVTQMGQEVILRCVPISNHLYFYWYRQILGQKVEFLVSFYNNEISEKSEIFDDQFSVERPDGSNFTLKIRSTKLEDSAMYFCASTRDGGIGSPLHFGNGTRLTVT.

The rearrangement joins TRBV6-1 to TRBJ1-5, with 12 positions matching TRBD1. Germline values: CDR1 MNHNS, CDR2 SASEGT. V lost 9 bases to trimming and J lost 8 bases; unmatched junction nucleotides: 5. The length of the CDR3 is 13 residues. The DNA for the CDR3 is TGTGCCAGTGGGACAGGGGGCATAGAGCCCCAGCATTTT. Protein product: CASGTGGIEPQHF.

The V gene is TRBV10-3, the J gene TRBJ2-7; no clear D gene. The length of the CDR3 is 14 residues. CDR1 is ENHRY, CDR2 SYGVKD, per germline. The germline V and J ends were trimmed by 0 bases and 5 bases, with 11 bases remaining between them. CDR3 sequence reads: CAISESKGINEQYF. The CDR3 DNA reads as TGTGCCATCAGTGAGTCGAAAGGGATCAACGAGCAGTACTTC.

The chain has TRBV28 and TRBJ1-5; a weak D match, TRBD1 (5 bases). The V gene's germline CDR1 is MDHEN and CDR2 SYDVKM. This CDR3 spans 14 amino acids. V was shortened by 6 bases and J by 0 bases, with 9 bases between the two germline ends. The DNA of the CDR3 is TGTGCCAGCAGCCGGACACATAGCAATCAGCCCCAGCATTTT. Translated, it gives CASSRTHSNQPQHF.

This clone was observed once. The chain employs TRBV9 and TRBJ2-5, with D possibly matching TRBD1 (5 bases). Per germline, CDR1 SGDLS and CDR2 YYNGEE. The ends were cut back, 0 bases at V and 0 bases at J, with 6 bases in the middle. The CDR3 sequence is 14 residues long. CDR3 amino acids: CASSVEGYQETQYF. The CDR3 DNA reads as TGTGCCAGCAGCGTAGAGGGGTACCAAGAGACCCAGTACTTC.

CDR3 DNA sequence: TGTGCCAGCAGTTACCCAGGGGGCGCTAGAGAGCAGTACTTC. This codes for CASSYPGGAREQYF. The chain links TRBV6-5 to TRBJ2-7; 8 positions match TRBD1. Germline CDR1 and CDR2: MNHEY and SVGAGI. J lost 7 bases, V lost 2 bases, and 7 bases had no gene match. This CDR3 is built from 14 residues.

The sample holds one count of this clone. This chain links TRBV6-5 with TRBJ1-1, with D perhaps TRBD1 (6 bases). CDR1 and CDR2 (germline): MNHEY, SVGAGI. The V end lost 2 bases, the J end lost 7 bases, and 14 bases lay between the germline ends. This CDR3 comprises 14 residues. CDR3 amino acids: CASSYRPQDSEAFF. DNA for the CDR3: TGTGCCAGCAGTTACCGGCCCCAGGACAGTGAAGCTTTCTTT.

The count of this clone is one. The V call is TRBV19, the J call TRBJ2-5; either TRBD1 or TRBD2 may fit D (6 bases each). The V gene's germline CDR1 is LNHDA and CDR2 SQIVND (reference sequence). This CDR3 region has 14 residues. V was cut by 3 bases and J by 5 bases, with 13 bases left in between. The CDR3 loop reads CASSIIGGAETQYF. CDR3 nucleotide sequence: TGTGCCAGTAGTATTATCGGGGGCGCCGAGACCCAGTACTTC.